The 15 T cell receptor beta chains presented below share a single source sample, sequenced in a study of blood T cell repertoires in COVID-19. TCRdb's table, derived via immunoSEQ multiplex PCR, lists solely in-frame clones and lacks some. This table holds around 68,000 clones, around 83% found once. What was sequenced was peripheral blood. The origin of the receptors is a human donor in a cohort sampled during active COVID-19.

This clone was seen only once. The CDR3 reads CASGWGTELMNTEAFF. Here the CDR3 DNA reads TGTGCTAGTGGTTGGGGGACAGAGCTTATGAACACTGAAGCTTTCTTT. The rearrangement links TRBV12-5 to TRBJ1-1, with 7 bases aligning to TRBD1. Losses at the gene ends were 4 bases for V and 0 bases for J; bases not matched to a gene: 8. The CDR3 totals 16 residues. Germline loops: CDR1 LGHNT, CDR2 FRNRAP.

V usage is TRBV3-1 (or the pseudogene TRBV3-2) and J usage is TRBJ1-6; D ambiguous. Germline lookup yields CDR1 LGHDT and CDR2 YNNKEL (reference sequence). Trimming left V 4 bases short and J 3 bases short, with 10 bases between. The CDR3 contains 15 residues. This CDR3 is CASSPVGSYNSPLHF. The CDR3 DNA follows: TGTGCCAGCAGCCCAGTTGGCAGCTATAATTCACCCCTCCACTTT.

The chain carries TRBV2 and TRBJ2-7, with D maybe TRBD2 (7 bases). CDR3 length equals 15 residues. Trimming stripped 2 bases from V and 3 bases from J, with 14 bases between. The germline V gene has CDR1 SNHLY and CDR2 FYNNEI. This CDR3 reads CASSERGAIGYEQYF. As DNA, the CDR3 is TGTGCCAGCAGTGAACGGGGGGCCATTGGCTACGAGCAGTACTTC. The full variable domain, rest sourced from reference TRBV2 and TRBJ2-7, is EPEVTQTPSHQVTQMGQEVILRCVPISNHLYFYWYRQILGQKVEFLVSFYNNEISEKSEIFDDQFSVERPDGSNFTLKIRSTKLEDSAMYFCASSERGAIGYEQYFGPGTRLTVT.

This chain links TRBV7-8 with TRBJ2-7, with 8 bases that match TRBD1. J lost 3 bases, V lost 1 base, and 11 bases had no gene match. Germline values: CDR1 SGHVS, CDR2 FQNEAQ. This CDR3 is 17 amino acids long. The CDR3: CASSLDSGRGLNYEQYV. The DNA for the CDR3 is TGTGCCAGCAGCTTAGATTCTGGCAGGGGGCTTAACTACGAGCAGTACGTC.

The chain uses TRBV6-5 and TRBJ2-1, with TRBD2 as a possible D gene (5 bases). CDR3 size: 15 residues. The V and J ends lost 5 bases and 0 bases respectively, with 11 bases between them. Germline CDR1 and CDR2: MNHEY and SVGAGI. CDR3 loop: CASSLTRGSYNEQFF. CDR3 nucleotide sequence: TGTGCCAGCAGTCTTACTCGGGGCTCCTACAATGAGCAGTTCTTC.

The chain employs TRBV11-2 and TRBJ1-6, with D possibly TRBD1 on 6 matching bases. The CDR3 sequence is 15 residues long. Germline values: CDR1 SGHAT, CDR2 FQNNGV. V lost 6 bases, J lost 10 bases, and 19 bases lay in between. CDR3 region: CASSSGVGKRSPLHF. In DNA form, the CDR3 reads TGTGCCAGCAGTTCAGGGGTGGGGAAACGATCACCCCTCCACTTT. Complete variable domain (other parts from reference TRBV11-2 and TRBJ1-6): EAGVAQSPRYKIIEKRQSVAFWCNPISGHATLYWYQQILGQGPKLLIQFQNNGVVDDSQLPKDRFSAERLKGVDSTLKIQPAKLEDSAVYLCASSSGVGKRSPLHFGNGTRLTVT.

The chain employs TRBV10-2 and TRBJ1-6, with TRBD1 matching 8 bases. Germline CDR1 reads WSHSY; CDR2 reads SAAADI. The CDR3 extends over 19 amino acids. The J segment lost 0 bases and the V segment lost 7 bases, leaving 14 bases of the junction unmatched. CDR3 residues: CASTYTRQGYSSYNSPLHF. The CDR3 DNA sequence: TGCGCCAGCACCTACACCCGACAGGGGTACAGCTCCTATAATTCACCCCTCCACTTT.

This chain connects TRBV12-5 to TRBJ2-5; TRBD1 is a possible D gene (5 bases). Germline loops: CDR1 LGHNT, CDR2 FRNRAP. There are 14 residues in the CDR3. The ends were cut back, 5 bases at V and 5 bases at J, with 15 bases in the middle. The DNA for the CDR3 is TGTGCTAGTGGTCAAGGGGCAATAGGGGAGACCCAGTACTTC. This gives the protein CASGQGAIGETQYF. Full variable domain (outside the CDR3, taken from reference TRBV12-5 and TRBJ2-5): DARVTQTPRHKVTEMGQEVTMRCQPILGHNTVFWYRQTMMQGLELLAYFRNRAPLDDSGMPKDRFSAEMPDATLATLKIQPSEPRDSAVYFCASGQGAIGETQYFGPGTRLLVL.

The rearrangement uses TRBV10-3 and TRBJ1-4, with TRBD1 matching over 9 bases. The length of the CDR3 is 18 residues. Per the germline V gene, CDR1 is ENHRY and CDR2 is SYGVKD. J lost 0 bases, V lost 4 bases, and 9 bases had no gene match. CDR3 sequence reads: CAISGQGGNSATNEKLFF. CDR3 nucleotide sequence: TGTGCCATCAGTGGACAGGGGGGAAACTCTGCAACTAATGAAAAACTGTTTTTT.

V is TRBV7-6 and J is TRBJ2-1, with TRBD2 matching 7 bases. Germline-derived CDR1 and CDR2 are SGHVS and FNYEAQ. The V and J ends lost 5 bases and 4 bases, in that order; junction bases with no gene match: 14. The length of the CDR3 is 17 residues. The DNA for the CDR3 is TGTGCCAGCAGCCTTGGGGCCCTCCGGGGGGTGTACAATGAGCAGTTCTTC. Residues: CASSLGALRGVYNEQFF.

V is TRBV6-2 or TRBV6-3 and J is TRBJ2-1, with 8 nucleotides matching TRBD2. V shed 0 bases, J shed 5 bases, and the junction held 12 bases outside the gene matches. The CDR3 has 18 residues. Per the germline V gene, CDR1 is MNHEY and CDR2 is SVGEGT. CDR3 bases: TGTGCCAGCAGTTACTCCCGTTTAAGAGCGGGGGCAAACAATGAGCAGTTCTTC. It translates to CASSYSRLRAGANNEQFF.

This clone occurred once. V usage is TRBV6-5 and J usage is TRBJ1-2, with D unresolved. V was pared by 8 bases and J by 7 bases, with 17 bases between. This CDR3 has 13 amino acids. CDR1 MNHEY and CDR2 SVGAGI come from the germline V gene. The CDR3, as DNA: TGTGCCAGCCGATCCGCTCCTACGGGTGGCTACACCTTC. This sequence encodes CASRSAPTGGYTF.

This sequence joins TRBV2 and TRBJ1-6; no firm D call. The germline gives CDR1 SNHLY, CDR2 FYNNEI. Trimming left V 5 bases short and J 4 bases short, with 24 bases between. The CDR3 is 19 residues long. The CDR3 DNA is TGTGCCAGCAGTTTTAACACAGAGAAGGCTAACACGTATAATTCACCCCTCCACTTT. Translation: CASSFNTEKANTYNSPLHF.

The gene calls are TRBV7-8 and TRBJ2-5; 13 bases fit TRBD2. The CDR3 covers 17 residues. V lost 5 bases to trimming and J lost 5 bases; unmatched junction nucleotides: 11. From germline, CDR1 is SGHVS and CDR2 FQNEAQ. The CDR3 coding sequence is TGTGCCAGCAGCCCCCGACTAGCGGGGGGTGGTTGGGAGACCCAGTACTTC. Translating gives CASSPRLAGGGWETQYF.

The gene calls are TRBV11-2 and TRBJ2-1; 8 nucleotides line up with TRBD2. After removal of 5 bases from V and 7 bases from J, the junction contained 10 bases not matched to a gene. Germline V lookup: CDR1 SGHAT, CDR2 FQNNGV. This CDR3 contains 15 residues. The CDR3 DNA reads TGTGCCAGCAGCGCGGGACTAGTGATCCGGAATGAGCAGTTCTTC. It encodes CASSAGLVIRNEQFF.